This TCR beta chain was captured by sequencing in a study of cytomegalovirus exposure and HLA in healthy donors. On this clone: What it binds is not known.

Germline CDR1 reads WSHSY; CDR2 reads SAAADI. V gave up 3 bases and J gave up 8 bases, with 16 bases separating them. This CDR3 region has 14 residues. Study-wide findings and caveats: TCR beta sequences reportedly predicted most subjects' HLA-A and HLA-B alleles accurately. Donors belonging to an Asian-associated ancestry cluster reportedly showed fewer N-insertions in productive TCRs than the roughly 670-donor mean, according to what a later analysis found.

The PCR employed 60 Vbeta primers together with 13 Jbeta primers. Repertoires were generated with immunoSEQ multiplex PCR, while TCRdb's copy carries only in-frame clones and drops some. The table has 85,000 to 120,000 clones, more than 60% seen once. Nominal health characterized the donors when sampled, though unrecorded immune exposures were likely. The sample comprised PBMCs. This sequence was found in a woman in her 50s in good health and CMV-seropositive. J is TRBJ1-2 and V is TRBV10-2; the D gene is possibly TRBD1 (5 bases). The CDR3 bases are TGCGCCAGCAGTGAAGAACAGGCTTACGGGGGCTACACCTTC. Its translation is CASSEEQAYGGYTF.